This note documents a single TCR beta chain sequence. Its antigen is still unknown. Terminally differentiated effector memory CD45RA+ cells were left out of the naive CD8 fraction, which was CD45RO-negative and positively selected for CCR7. A deep-level run was used for the assay. On sorted subsets, replicate PCRs used 200 to 250 ng DNA, or around 30,000 T cell genomes. Using immunoSEQ multiplex PCR, the repertoire was profiled, and TCRdb retains in-frame clones only, with some absent. Here the sample spans roughly 590,000 clones, nearly 97% being singletons. This entry comes from a study of shared clonotypes between healthy human individuals. Study-wide findings and caveats: Clonotypes which were not shared had lower generation probabilities than clonotypes that all four donors shared. Among donors, sharing of clonotypes was expected to be affected by sequencing depth.

The TCR sequence derives from a woman in her twenties or thirties in good health. Sequencing was done on a sample of naive CD8+ T cells sorted from blood.

In DNA, the CDR3 is TGTGCCAGCAGAACAGGGTACCTTAAGGAAAAACTGTTTTTT. Its protein product is CASRTGYLKEKLFF. The chain carries TRBV28 and TRBJ1-4; D possibly corresponds to TRBD1 (6 bases). The CDR3 runs to 14 residues. Trimming cost V 6 bases and J 8 bases, with 16 bases left between them. Germline CDR1 MDHEN, CDR2 SYDVKM.